The clone carrying this T cell receptor (beta chain) was seen repeatedly, ten times or more. This entry belongs to a study of early T cells in non-severe SARS-CoV-2 infection. This CDR3 has 16 amino acids. V shed 0 bases and J shed 4 bases, with 15 bases lying between them. Germline CDR1 and CDR2: KGHSH and LQKENI. Attachment of unique molecular identifiers was made to individual cDNA molecules. MiXCR was run by TCRdb on the 5' RACE reads, yielding one entry per CDR3 protein. The data contain fewer than 30,000 distinct CDR3 sequences, about 4.5% of them singletons. This TCR came from an adult who was a healthcare worker with PCR-confirmed SARS-CoV-2 infection or an uninfected control (not recorded which). The chain recombines TRBV18 with TRBJ2-5; D may match TRBD1 or TRBD2 (6 bases each). Specimen: whole blood. The CDR3 spells CASSPPDGGRPETQYF. In DNA, the CDR3 is TGTGCCAGCTCACCACCGGATGGGGGGCGCCCAGAGACCCAGTACTTC.